This TCR beta chain was recovered during a study of blood T cell repertoires in COVID-19. Study overall: The samples span acute and convalescent COVID-19 from the United States, Italy and Spain.

V trimming: 3 bases; J trimming: 2 bases; junction bases outside the gene matches: 5. Germline CDR1 reads SQVTM; CDR2 reads ANQGSEA. The length of the CDR3 is 14 residues. Measured with immunoSEQ multiplex PCR; TCRdb has only the in-frame clones, and not every one. This table has approximately 280,000 clones, more than 85% appearing once. The sequence was obtained from a man aged 40-49 years with acute or convalescent COVID-19. The rearrangement joins TRBV29-1 to TRBJ1-1, with 8 bases fitting TRBD1. The sample consisted of peripheral blood. CDR3 sequence: CSVDLRGRNTEAFF. As DNA, the CDR3 is TGCAGCGTTGACCTCAGGGGGCGAAACACTGAAGCTTTCTTT.